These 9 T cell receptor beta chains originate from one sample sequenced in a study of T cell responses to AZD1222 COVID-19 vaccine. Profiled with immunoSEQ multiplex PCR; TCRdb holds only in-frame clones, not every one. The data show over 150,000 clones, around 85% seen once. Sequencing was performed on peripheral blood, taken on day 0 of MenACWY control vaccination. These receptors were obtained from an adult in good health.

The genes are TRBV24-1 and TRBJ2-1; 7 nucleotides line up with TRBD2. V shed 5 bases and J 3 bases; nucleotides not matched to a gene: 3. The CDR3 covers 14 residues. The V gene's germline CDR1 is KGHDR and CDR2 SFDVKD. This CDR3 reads CATSGRTSYNEQFF. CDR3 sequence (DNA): TGTGCCACCAGTGGGAGGACTAGCTACAATGAGCAGTTCTTC.

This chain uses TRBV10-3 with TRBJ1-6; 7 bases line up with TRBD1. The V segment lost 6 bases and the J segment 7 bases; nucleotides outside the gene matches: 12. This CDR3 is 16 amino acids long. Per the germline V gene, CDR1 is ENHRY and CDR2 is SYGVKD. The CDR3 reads CAIRDPLQGNNSPLHF. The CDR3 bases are TGTGCCATCAGGGACCCCCTACAGGGGAACAATTCACCCCTCCACTTT.

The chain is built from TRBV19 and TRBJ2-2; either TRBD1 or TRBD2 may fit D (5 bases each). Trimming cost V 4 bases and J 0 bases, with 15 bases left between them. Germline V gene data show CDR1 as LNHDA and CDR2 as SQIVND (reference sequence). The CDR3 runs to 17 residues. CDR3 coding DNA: TGTGCCAGTAGTACCCTGCCGGGACCCGCGAACACCGGGGAGCTGTTTTTT. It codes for CASSTLPGPANTGELFF.

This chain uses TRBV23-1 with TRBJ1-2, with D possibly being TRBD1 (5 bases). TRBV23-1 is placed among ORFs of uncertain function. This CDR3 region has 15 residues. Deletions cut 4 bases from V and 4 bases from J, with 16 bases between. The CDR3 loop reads CASSPSGSQAYGYTF. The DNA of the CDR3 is TGCGCCAGCAGTCCGTCAGGGTCACAAGCCTATGGCTACACCTTC.

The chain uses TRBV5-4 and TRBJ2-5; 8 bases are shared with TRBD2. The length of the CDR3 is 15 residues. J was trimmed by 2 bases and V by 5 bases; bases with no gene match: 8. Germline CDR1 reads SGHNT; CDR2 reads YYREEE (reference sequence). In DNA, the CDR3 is TGTGCCAGCAGATCAGGGACTAGGGGGCAAGAGACCCAGTACTTC. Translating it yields CASRSGTRGQETQYF.

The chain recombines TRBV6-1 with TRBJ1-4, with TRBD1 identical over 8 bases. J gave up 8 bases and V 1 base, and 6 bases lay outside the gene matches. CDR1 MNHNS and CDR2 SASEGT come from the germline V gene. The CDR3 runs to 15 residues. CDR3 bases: TGTGCCAGCAGTGAAGGGTCAGGGGGCAGGGAAAAACTGTTTTTT. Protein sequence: CASSEGSGGREKLFF.

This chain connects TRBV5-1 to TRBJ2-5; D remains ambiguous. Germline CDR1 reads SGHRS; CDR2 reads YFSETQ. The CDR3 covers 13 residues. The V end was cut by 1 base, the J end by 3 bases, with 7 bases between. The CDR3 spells CASSLRSKETQYF. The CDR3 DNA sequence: TGCGCCAGCAGCTTGCGCAGCAAAGAGACCCAGTACTTC.

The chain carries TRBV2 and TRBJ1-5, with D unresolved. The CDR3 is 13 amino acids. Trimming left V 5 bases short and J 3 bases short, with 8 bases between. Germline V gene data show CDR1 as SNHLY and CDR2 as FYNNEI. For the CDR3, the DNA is TGTGCCAGCAGTACAATCACCAATCAGCCCCAGCATTTT. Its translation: CASSTITNQPQHF.

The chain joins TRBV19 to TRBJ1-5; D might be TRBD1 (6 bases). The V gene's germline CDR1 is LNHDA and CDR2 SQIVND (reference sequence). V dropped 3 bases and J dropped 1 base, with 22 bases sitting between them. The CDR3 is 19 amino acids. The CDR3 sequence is CASSIWAGAMKLSNQPQHF. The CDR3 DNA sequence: TGTGCCAGTAGTATTTGGGCAGGGGCGATGAAATTAAGCAATCAGCCCCAGCATTTT.